This note documents a single T cell receptor (beta chain) sequence. Antigen unknown. The germline gene is not matched at one end of the junction; a read error may be the cause. The sample belongs to a study of post-analysis software for immune sequencing data. Study-level background: The disease courses spanned relapsing-remitting, secondary progressive and progressive-relapsing forms of multiple sclerosis.

This CDR3 contains 18 residues. Germline loops: CDR1 MNHEY, CDR2 SVGAGI. Presence of unique molecular identifiers characterized the TCR beta cDNA libraries. Around 500,000 cDNA molecules came from about 1 to 10 million T cells. TCRdb ran MiXCR on the PCR reads and lists one entry per CDR3 protein. The sample comprises 600,000 to 700,000 distinct CDR3 sequences, 55% to 60% of which are singletons, and approximately 10% rests with the top ten. Study findings and constraints: Multiple sclerosis was associated with a significant reduction in normalized Chao1 diversity relative to controls. Compared with controls, patients had more of five TRBV segments, including TRBV5-6, TRBV5-1 and TRBV20-1.

V and J are TRBV6-5 and TRBJ2-4; 7 bases map to TRBD1. The specimen was blood. This TCR was sampled from a girl under 10 years old with multiple sclerosis. The CDR3: CARSYSTGISGAKNIQYF. Written as DNA, the CDR3 is TGTGCCCGCAGTTACTCGACAGGGATCTCCGGGGCCAAAAACATTCAGTACTTC.